The present T cell receptor (beta chain) was sequenced within a study of cytomegalovirus exposure and HLA in healthy donors. Study-wide results and limits: As was reported, the HLA-A and HLA-B alleles of most subjects were accurately predicted from TCR beta sequences. The Asian-associated ancestry cluster reportedly had fewer N-insertions than the approximately 670-donor mean in a later analysis.

On this clone: Its target is not known.

The junction had 4 bases not matched to a gene; V was cut back by 5 bases and J by 2 bases. The CDR3 sequence is 15 residues long. Germline V CDR1 and CDR2: SNHLY, FYNNEI. With 60 Vbeta and 13 Jbeta primers, the PCR was carried out. Here immunoSEQ multiplex PCR was the method, and the copy in TCRdb shows in-frame clones only, minus some. The table counts 150,000 to 200,000 clones; 1% to 1.5% lies in the top ten. This receptor was identified in a woman aged 55-70 years in good health and CMV-seronegative. The V call is TRBV2, the J call TRBJ2-3; 10 positions match TRBD2. The sequencing input was PBMCs. The CDR3 reads CASSLAGGLTDTQYF. CDR3 sequence (DNA): TGTGCCAGCAGTTTAGCGGGAGGCCTCACAGATACGCAGTATTTT.